The rows below give T cell receptor beta chains drawn from one sample of a study of blood T cell repertoires in COVID-19. Assay used: immunoSEQ multiplex PCR; TCRdb lists only in-frame clones, some missing. Found here are about 57,000 clones, around 80% of them singletons; the top ten hold around 8.7%. Source material: peripheral blood. Receptors were obtained from a woman aged 80 or over with acute or convalescent COVID-19. CDR3s include the opening cysteine and the closing phenylalanine or tryptophan. The D gene is left open where the match is weak. A row's size may be missing; if present it is once, few, many or a size class.

J,D,size,V,CDR3,DNA
TRBJ2-7,NA,NA,TRBV18,CASSLSTTAYEQYF,TGTGCCAGCTCACTGTCGACTACTGCCTACGAGCAGTACTTC
TRBJ1-3,NA,NA,TRBV30,CAWMGSGVWNTIYF,TGTGCCTGGATGGGGTCAGGGGTTTGGAACACCATATATTTT
TRBJ2-5,TRBD2,NA,TRBV28,CASSFGPRRAGGETQYF,TGTGCCAGCAGTTTCGGTCCTCGGAGAGCCGGGGGGGAGACCCAGTACTTC
TRBJ2-5,NA,NA,TRBV30,CAWSAGGQQETQYF,TGTGCCTGGAGTGCCGGGGGACAGCAAGAGACCCAGTACTTC
TRBJ2-5,NA,NA,TRBV7-9,CASSLDHPYFSSQETQYF,TGTGCCAGCAGCTTAGATCACCCATACTTCTCGTCTCAAGAGACCCAGTACTTC
TRBJ1-5,NA,NA,TRBV7-2,CASSVDSYSNQPQHF,TGTGCCAGCAGCGTTGACAGTTATAGCAATCAGCCCCAGCATTTT
TRBJ2-3,NA,NA,TRBV7-6,CASSELTDTQYF,TGTGCCAGCAGCGAGCTCACAGATACGCAGTATTTT
TRBJ2-5,TRBD2,NA,TRBV19,CASSIGGLAGFQETQYF,TGTGCCAGTAGTATAGGGGGGCTAGCGGGATTCCAAGAGACCCAGTACTTC
TRBJ2-6,NA,NA,TRBV5-6,CASSRRRDRSSGANVLTF,TGTGCCAGCAGCAGACGGAGGGACCGCAGCTCTGGGGCCAACGTCCTGACTTTC
TRBJ2-3,TRBD2,NA,TRBV5-1,CASSLGTSGAGDTQYF,TGCGCCAGCAGCCTGGGGACTAGCGGGGCAGGGGATACGCAGTATTTT
TRBJ2-7,NA,NA,TRBV5-1,CASKRDLALAYEQYF,TGCGCCAGCAAGCGAGATTTAGCCCTAGCCTACGAGCAGTACTTC
TRBJ1-4,TRBD1,NA,TRBV5-1,CASSLGGTGVNEKLFF,TGCGCCAGCAGCTTAGGGGGGACAGGTGTTAATGAAAAACTGTTTTTT
TRBJ2-1,NA,once,TRBV18,CASSGIQDRAYNEQFF,TGTGCCAGCTCCGGTATCCAGGACAGAGCCTACAATGAGCAGTTCTTC
TRBJ1-4,NA,NA,TRBV6-6,CASTSNEKLFF,TGTGCCAGCACCAGTAATGAAAAACTGTTTTTT
TRBJ2-1,NA,NA,TRBV28,CASGDRISYNEQFF,TGTGCCAGCGGAGACAGGATCTCCTACAATGAGCAGTTCTTC
TRBJ1-2,TRBD1,NA,TRBV19,CASSEDRRDITF,TGTGCCAGTAGTGAGGACAGGCGGGACATCACCTTC
TRBJ2-3,TRBD1,NA,TRBV13,CASSSPGTGKDTQYF,TGTGCCAGCAGCTCCCCTGGGACAGGCAAAGATACGCAGTATTTT
TRBJ2-3,TRBD2,NA,TRBV18,CASSPPSASGYTDTQYF,TGTGCCAGCTCACCACCATCGGCTAGCGGATACACAGATACGCAGTATTTT
TRBJ2-7,TRBD1,NA,TRBV27,CASSRRDRADEQYF,TGTGCCAGCAGTCGCCGGGACAGGGCCGACGAGCAGTACTTC
TRBJ1-1,NA,NA,TRBV6-5,CASSYPGVTEAFF,TGTGCCAGCAGTTACCCGGGGGTCACTGAAGCTTTCTTT
TRBJ2-5,TRBD2,NA,TRBV5-1,CASSSSGGAVRETQYF,TGCGCCAGCAGCTCTAGCGGGGGGGCCGTTCGGGAGACCCAGTACTTC
TRBJ1-2,NA,NA,TRBV10-2,CASSERTDYGYTF,TGCGCCAGCAGTGAGAGGACAGACTATGGCTACACCTTC
TRBJ1-1,TRBD1,NA,TRBV19,CASTKQGARTEAFF,TGTGCCAGTACCAAACAGGGGGCACGAACTGAAGCTTTCTTT
TRBJ1-5,NA,NA,TRBV27,CASSSGYNQPQHF,TGTGCCAGCAGTTCAGGGTATAATCAGCCCCAGCATTTT
TRBJ2-7,NA,NA,TRBV14,CASNTTYEQYF,TGTGCCAGCAACACTACCTACGAGCAGTACTTC
TRBJ2-1,TRBD2,NA,TRBV4-1,CASSQPPGGSSYNEQFF,TGCGCCAGCAGCCAACCCCCGGGAGGGAGCTCCTACAATGAGCAGTTCTTC
TRBJ1-2,NA,NA,TRBV30,CAWKNTGSYYGYTF,TGTGCCTGGAAAAATACAGGAAGTTACTATGGCTACACCTTC
TRBJ1-2,NA,NA,TRBV28,CASSFFTVGMRYGYTF,TGTGCCAGCAGTTTTTTCACCGTCGGTATGAGGTATGGCTACACCTTC
TRBJ1-3,NA,once,TRBV5-1,CASSLGANSGNTIYF,TGCGCCAGCAGCTTGGGAGCAAACTCTGGAAACACCATATATTTT
TRBJ1-1,TRBD1,NA,TRBV28,CASSLPRGHMNTEAFF,TGTGCCAGCAGTTTACCCAGGGGGCATATGAACACTGAAGCTTTCTTT
TRBJ1-2,NA,NA,TRBV21-1,CASSLKTVPRGYTF,TGTGCCAGCAGCCTAAAGACAGTCCCGCGTGGCTACACCTTC
TRBJ2-2,NA,NA,TRBV7-3,CASSYTPLTGELFF,TGTGCCAGCAGCTACACCCCTCTGACCGGGGAGCTGTTTTTT
TRBJ1-4,TRBD1,NA,TRBV5-4,CASSHRDRAEKLFF,TGTGCCAGCAGTCACCGGGACAGGGCTGAAAAACTGTTTTTT
TRBJ1-1,NA,NA,TRBV2,CASNGVFRGTEAFF,TGTGCCAGCAATGGGGTCTTTAGGGGTACTGAAGCTTTCTTT
TRBJ2-5,TRBD2,NA,TRBV2,CASSPSASGRETQYF,TGTGCCAGCAGTCCTTCGGCTAGCGGGAGAGAGACCCAGTACTTC
TRBJ2-2,TRBD1,NA,TRBV5-1,CASSLVTGGGELFF,TGCGCCAGCAGCTTGGTGACAGGGGGCGGGGAGCTGTTTTTT
TRBJ2-4,TRBD2,NA,TRBV4-2,CASSPNGAGVGNIQYF,TGTGCCAGCAGCCCGAACGGGGCGGGGGTCGGGAACATTCAGTACTTC
TRBJ2-3,TRBD2,NA,TRBV6-2/TRBV6-3,CASSSPLAGLGDTQYF,TGTGCCAGCAGTTCGCCACTAGCGGGCCTCGGGGATACGCAGTATTTT
TRBJ2-1,NA,few,TRBV27,CASRLVALGNEQFF,TGTGCCAGCAGACTAGTTGCTTTAGGCAATGAGCAGTTCTTC
TRBJ1-1,TRBD1,NA,TRBV7-8,CASSRDRVQGTEAFF,TGTGCCAGCAGCCGAGACAGGGTCCAGGGAACTGAAGCTTTCTTT
TRBJ2-3,NA,NA,TRBV6-5,CVSGQIDTQYF,TGTGTCAGCGGACAGATAGATACGCAGTATTTT
TRBJ2-1,TRBD2,NA,TRBV5-1,CASRRGHGKTSGSYNEQFF,TGCGCCAGCAGACGGGGACACGGAAAGACTAGCGGGTCCTACAATGAGCAGTTCTTC
TRBJ1-5,NA,few,TRBV19,CASRSVINQPQHF,TGTGCCAGTAGGTCGGTGATCAATCAGCCCCAGCATTTT
TRBJ1-1,TRBD1,NA,TRBV10-2,CATRQGSNTEAFF,TGCGCCACGCGACAGGGCAGCAACACTGAAGCTTTCTTT
TRBJ2-3,NA,NA,TRBV18,CASSSRTDTQYF,TGTGCCAGCTCATCCCGTACAGATACGCAGTATTTT
TRBJ2-1,TRBD2,NA,TRBV28,CASRSSSGRAGGNEQFF,TGTGCCAGCCGCTCTTCTAGCGGGAGGGCCGGGGGGAATGAGCAGTTCTTC
TRBJ1-6,NA,NA,TRBV3-1/TRBV3-2,CASSQLGEGSPLHF,TGTGCCAGCAGCCAATTGGGGGAGGGCTCACCCCTCCACTTT
TRBJ1-1,TRBD1,NA,TRBV18,CASSPRTGPNTEAFF,TGTGCCAGCTCACCGAGGACAGGGCCGAACACTGAAGCTTTCTTT
TRBJ1-2,TRBD1,NA,TRBV9,CASSTGTGAGYTF,TGTGCCAGCAGCACCGGGACAGGGGCGGGCTACACCTTC
TRBJ2-4,NA,NA,TRBV7-9,CASSLSTQVQYF,TGTGCCAGCAGCTTAAGTACTCAAGTTCAGTACTTC
TRBJ1-4,NA,NA,TRBV6-1,CASSERSKRWGEKLFF,TGTGCCAGCAGTGAAAGAAGCAAGCGGTGGGGTGAAAAACTGTTTTTT
TRBJ1-2,NA,NA,TRBV6-5,CATHLSGGGGSGYTF,TGTGCCACCCACCTGTCGGGGGGCGGTGGGTCCGGCTACACCTTC
TRBJ2-7,TRBD2,NA,TRBV7-2,CASRPGTSGRTYEQYF,TGTGCCAGCAGACCTGGGACTAGCGGGCGCACCTACGAGCAGTACTTC
TRBJ2-3,TRBD2,NA,TRBV11-2,CASSSRAGGKDTQYF,TGTGCCAGCAGCTCCCGAGCGGGGGGTAAAGATACGCAGTATTTT
TRBJ1-5,NA,NA,TRBV30,CAWSTGRGNQPQHF,TGTGCCTGGAGCACAGGGCGGGGGAATCAGCCCCAGCATTTT
TRBJ2-7,TRBD2,few,TRBV7-8,CASRAGDHSYEQYF,TGTGCCAGCAGAGCGGGAGACCATTCCTACGAGCAGTACTTC
TRBJ1-1,TRBD1,NA,TRBV6-6,CASRGGTGKTEAFF,TGTGCCAGCAGGGGGGGGACAGGGAAAACTGAAGCTTTCTTT
TRBJ2-7,NA,NA,TRBV4-1,CASSQEVLSEQYF,TGCGCCAGCAGCCAAGAAGTGTTGAGCGAGCAGTACTTC
TRBJ2-1,TRBD2,NA,TRBV5-8,CASILLAGYNEQFF,TGTGCCAGCATCTTACTAGCGGGATACAATGAGCAGTTCTTC